This T cell receptor beta chain was documented in a study of CD8 T cells in ankylosing spondylitis. Whole-study findings and limits: Some motif variants were previously reported in reactive arthritis synovial fluid and blood. Disease-linked clones reportedly concentrated significantly in matched ankylosing spondylitis synovial fluid. CD8+ cells made up the disease-linked clones, which were relatively rare in peripheral blood. The study identified a TCR beta motif of several highly homologous variants that appeared characteristic of ankylosing spondylitis blood.

Quantitative molecular-barcoded 5'-RACE generated the TCR beta libraries. Each CDR3 protein is one row after TCRdb ran MiXCR on the 5' RACE reads. The table has about 440,000 distinct CDR3 sequences, roughly 17% seen once. As concerns this clonotype: Its antigen is currently unknown.

Germline assignment: CDR1 SGHRS and CDR2 YFSETQ. V was pared by 4 bases and J by 5 bases, with 15 bases between. CDR3 length equals 14 residues. Sequencing used blood, either unsorted or a sorted T cell fraction (not recorded which). V usage is TRBV5-1 and J usage is TRBJ2-5, with D perhaps assigned TRBD1 or TRBD2 (6 bases each). The clonotype was recovered from a male donor with ankylosing spondylitis. The CDR3: CASSTQRGEETQYF. For the CDR3, the DNA is TGCGCCAGCAGCACCCAAAGGGGGGAGGAGACCCAGTACTTC.